These T cell receptor beta chains were read from a single sample in a study of T cells expressing NK-cell markers. For each CDR3 protein, TCRdb gives one entry from its re-call of the 5' RACE reads, without DNA. The sample shows 500,000 to 700,000 distinct CDR3 sequences, and 3% to 4.5% sits with its ten largest clones. The sequenced sample was blood T cells: a sorted CD56 or NKG2C T cell subset, CD4+ or CD8+ T cells, or bulk PBMC T cells (not recorded which). The receptor source for this set is a young man in good health. Each CDR3 is given with its conserved first and last residue.

TRBJ2-3,TRBV12-3/TRBV12-4,CASSPGLANTDTQYF
TRBJ2-1,TRBV18,CASQQDSPSNEQFF
TRBJ2-7,TRBV7-2,CASSLVSSSYEQYF
TRBJ2-1,TRBV3-1,CASSQAEAGGSANEQFF
TRBJ2-4,TRBV29-1,CSIRLLAKNIQYF
TRBJ2-5,TRBV20-1,CSASGRTDSYQETQYF
TRBJ2-1,TRBV5-1,CASSFRTGIGRVSYNEQFF
TRBJ2-7,TRBV5-1,CASSATASGEQYF
TRBJ2-7,TRBV29-1,CSVEDGSRGGNRNEQYF
TRBJ2-1,TRBV20-1,CSARTRLAGAYEQFF
TRBJ2-5,TRBV7-2,CASSLDHSRQETQYF
TRBJ2-3,TRBV29-1,CSVTTGTGVTDTQYF
TRBJ2-7,TRBV4-3,CASSQGAAHYEQYF
TRBJ2-7,TRBV30,CAWSVSLQGEQYF
TRBJ2-3,TRBV27,CASSLMGPVTDTQYF
TRBJ2-1,TRBV6-5,CASSYRGTGAYNEQFF
TRBJ1-1,TRBV5-6,CASSPLENTEAFF
TRBJ2-1,TRBV29-1,CSVEDYAGGYGPEQFF
TRBJ1-4,TRBV20-1,CSARGGFNGKLFF
TRBJ1-4,TRBV4-1,CASSHGPGQPNEKLFF
TRBJ2-5,TRBV9,CASSAQEGETQYF
TRBJ2-7,TRBV7-9,CASSLWGSGFYEQYF
TRBJ2-1,TRBV20-1,CSAQPGQGVITGNEQFF
TRBJ2-5,TRBV7-9,CASTPTTGGETQYF
TRBJ2-1,TRBV11-2,CASSPGGTVYNEQFF
TRBJ1-6,TRBV12-5,CASGLVKPPGSNSPLHF
TRBJ2-2,TRBV7-9,CASSHRRDPNTGELFF
TRBJ2-7,TRBV27,CASSPSREMISYEQYF
TRBJ2-1,TRBV20-1,CSAGDRDKGGLQFF
TRBJ2-7,TRBV7-9,CASSSLGQEYEQYF
TRBJ2-1,TRBV10-3,CAISLRVGYEQFF
TRBJ2-5,TRBV27,CASSSHMTMQETQYF
TRBJ2-1,TRBV12-3/TRBV12-4,CASSSNWTPYNEQFF
TRBJ2-5,TRBV9,CASSEGLAGVTGETQYF
TRBJ2-3,TRBV6-1,CASSRPRDRASTQYF
TRBJ2-5,TRBV12-3/TRBV12-4,CASSLVGGEGWETQYF
TRBJ1-1,TRBV20-1,CSARLKGAEAFF
TRBJ2-5,TRBV3-1,CASSQVRWTARETQYF
TRBJ2-7,TRBV4-1,CASSQVAGKGLPYEQYF
TRBJ2-2,TRBV2,CASRLATNTGELFF
TRBJ1-2,TRBV29-1,CSVEDGGAGYTF
TRBJ2-2,TRBV7-8,CASSLFAGANTGELFF
TRBJ2-2,TRBV3-1,CASSLGRSSGELFF
TRBJ1-5,TRBV6-5,CASSYGQGQNQPQHF
TRBJ2-1,TRBV29-1,CSVVRGLAGGEQFF
TRBJ2-2,TRBV9,CASSATGGYSTGELFF
TRBJ2-7,TRBV20-1,CSVYAGIKFYEQYF
TRBJ2-4,TRBV28,CASSLRRPGLQYF
TRBJ2-3,TRBV27,CASSLYLPGLAGDSDTQYF
TRBJ2-3,TRBV10-3,CAISDDGTGDTQYF
TRBJ2-2,TRBV19,CASSKINTGELFF
TRBJ2-1,TRBV19,CASSGAGDYNEQFF
TRBJ1-1,TRBV4-3,CASSQSREVNTEAFF